This TCR beta chain was sequenced during a study of Ad26.COV2.S vaccination and SARS-CoV-2 variants. About this clone itself: Antigen unknown.

The repertoire was sequenced with immunoSEQ multiplex PCR; TCRdb's copy has only in-frame clones and lacks some. The sample lists 350,000 to 450,000 clones, roughly nine tenths occurring once. Findings of the study overall: The TCR breadth and depth analyses may have understated or missed part of the total T cell responses. The placebo group had lower spike-specific TCR breadth than the vaccine recipients did.

Trimming took 11 bases from V and 3 from J, leaving 10 bases between them. Germline V CDR1 and CDR2: MNHEY, SVGAGI. The CDR3 is made up of 11 amino acids. This clonotype was obtained from a human donor who had recovered from COVID-19. Sequencing used peripheral blood, obtained after recovery from COVID-19. This chain connects TRBV6-5 to TRBJ1-2; no clear D. This CDR3 is CACRRDYGYTF. In DNA form, the CDR3 reads TGTGCCTGCCGGAGAGACTATGGCTACACCTTC.